The clone carrying this T cell receptor beta chain was seen just once. Additional DNA sequences in this sample encode the identical CDR3. As originally analysed: The assay estimated nucleated cells by amplifying reference gene primers. Profiled with immunoSEQ multiplex PCR; TCRdb holds only in-frame clones, not every one. That table gives V, J and clone size, and the DNA gave D and trimming. This repertoire shows about 160,000 clones, less than 85% found once; its top ten account for 3% to 4%. This entry is derived from a study of blood T cell repertoires in COVID-19. Across the study: The United States, Italy and Spain provided the acute and convalescent COVID-19 samples. The analysed material was cDNA or gDNA that came from T cells, B-cell-depleted T cells, or PBMCs.

The CDR3 spans 14 residues. Germline assignment: CDR1 LNHDA and CDR2 SQIVND (reference sequence). The V end lost 4 bases, the J end lost 1 base, and 7 bases lay between the germline ends. The TCR sequence derives from a human donor with acute or convalescent COVID-19. The donor label of this sample is uncertain. The V gene is TRBV19, the J gene TRBJ2-2; a weak D match, TRBD1 (5 bases). The material sequenced was peripheral blood. The chain's CDR3 is CASSSQGNTGELFF. The CDR3 region has the DNA TGTGCCAGTAGTAGTCAGGGGAACACCGGGGAGCTGTTTTTT.